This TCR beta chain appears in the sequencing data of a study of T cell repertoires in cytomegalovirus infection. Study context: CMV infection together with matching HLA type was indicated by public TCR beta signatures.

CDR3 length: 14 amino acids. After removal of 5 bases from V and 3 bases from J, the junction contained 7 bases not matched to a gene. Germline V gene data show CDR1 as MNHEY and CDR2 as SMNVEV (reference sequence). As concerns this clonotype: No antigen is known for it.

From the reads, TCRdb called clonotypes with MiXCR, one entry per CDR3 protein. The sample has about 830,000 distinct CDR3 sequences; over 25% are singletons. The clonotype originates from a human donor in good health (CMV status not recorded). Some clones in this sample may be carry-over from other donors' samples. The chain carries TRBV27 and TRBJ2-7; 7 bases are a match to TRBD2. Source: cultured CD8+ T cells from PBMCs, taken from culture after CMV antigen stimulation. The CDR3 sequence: CASSMTSLNYEQYF. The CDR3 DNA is TGTGCCAGCAGTATGACTAGCCTTAACTACGAGCAGTACTTC.